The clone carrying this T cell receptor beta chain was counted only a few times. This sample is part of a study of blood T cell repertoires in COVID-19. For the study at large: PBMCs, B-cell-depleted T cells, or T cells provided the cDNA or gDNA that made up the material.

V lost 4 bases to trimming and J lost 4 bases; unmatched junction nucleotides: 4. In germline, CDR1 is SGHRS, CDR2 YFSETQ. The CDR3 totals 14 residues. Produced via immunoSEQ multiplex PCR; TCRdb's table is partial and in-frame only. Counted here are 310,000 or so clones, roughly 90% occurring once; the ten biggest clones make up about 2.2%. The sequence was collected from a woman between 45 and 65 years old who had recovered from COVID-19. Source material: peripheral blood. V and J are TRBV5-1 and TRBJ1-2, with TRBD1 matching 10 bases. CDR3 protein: CASSRDRGSYGYTF. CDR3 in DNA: TGCGCCAGCAGCCGGGACAGGGGAAGCTATGGCTACACCTTC.